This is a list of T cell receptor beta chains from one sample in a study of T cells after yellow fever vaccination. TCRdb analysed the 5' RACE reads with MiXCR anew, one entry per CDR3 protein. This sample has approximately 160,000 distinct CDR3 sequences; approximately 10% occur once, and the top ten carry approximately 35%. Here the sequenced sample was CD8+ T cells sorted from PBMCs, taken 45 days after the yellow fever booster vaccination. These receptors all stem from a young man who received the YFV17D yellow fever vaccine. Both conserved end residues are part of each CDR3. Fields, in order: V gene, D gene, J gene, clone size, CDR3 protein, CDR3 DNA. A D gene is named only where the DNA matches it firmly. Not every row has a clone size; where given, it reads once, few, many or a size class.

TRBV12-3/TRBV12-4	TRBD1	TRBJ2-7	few	CASTPGEGGLYEQYF	TGTGCCAGCACCCCTGGCGAAGGGGGCCTCTACGAGCAGTACTTC
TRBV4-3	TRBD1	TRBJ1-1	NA	CASSRHTGDMNTEAFF	TGCGCCAGCAGCCGACATACAGGGGACATGAACACTGAAGCTTTCTTT
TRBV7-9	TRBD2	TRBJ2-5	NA	CASSLAFGGDQETQYF	TGTGCCAGCAGCTTAGCTTTCGGGGGGGACCAAGAGACCCAGTACTTC
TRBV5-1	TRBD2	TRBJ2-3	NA	CASSLGLAGGIPPTDTQYF	TGCGCCAGCAGCTTGGGGCTAGCGGGGGGGATACCCCCCACAGATACGCAGTATTTT
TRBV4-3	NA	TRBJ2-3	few	CASSQVGFTDTQYF	TGCGCCAGCAGCCAAGTCGGCTTCACAGATACGCAGTATTTT
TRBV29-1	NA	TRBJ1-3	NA	CSVVMGNTIYF	TGCAGCGTTGTCATGGGAAACACCATATATTTT
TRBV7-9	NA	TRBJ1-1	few	CASDARDRNTEAFF	TGTGCCAGCGACGCCAGGGACCGGAACACTGAAGCTTTCTTT
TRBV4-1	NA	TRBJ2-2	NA	CASSQVPPWGMNTGELFF	TGCGCCAGCAGCCAAGTGCCCCCCTGGGGGATGAACACCGGGGAGCTGTTTTTT
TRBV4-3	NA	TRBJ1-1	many	CASSSREGGEAFF	TGCGCCAGCAGCTCCCGGGAGGGGGGGGAAGCTTTCTTT
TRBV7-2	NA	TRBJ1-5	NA	CASSFGGPNQPQHF	TGTGCCAGCAGCTTCGGGGGGCCCAATCAGCCCCAGCATTTT
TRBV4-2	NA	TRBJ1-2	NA	CASSQESGGSYGYTF	TGTGCCAGCAGCCAAGAAAGCGGGGGCAGCTATGGCTACACCTTC
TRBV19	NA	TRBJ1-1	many	CASSVGNTEAFF	TGTGCCAGCAGCGTTGGGAACACTGAAGCTTTCTTT
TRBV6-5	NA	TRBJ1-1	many	CASSYGENTEAFF	TGTGCCAGCAGTTATGGTGAGAACACTGAAGCTTTCTTT
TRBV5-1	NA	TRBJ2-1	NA	CASSLMGGRGDEQFF	TGCGCCAGCAGCTTGATGGGGGGCCGAGGGGATGAGCAGTTCTTC
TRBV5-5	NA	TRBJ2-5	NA	CASSLARGQETQYF	TGTGCCAGCAGCTTAGCGCGTGGCCAAGAGACCCAGTACTTC
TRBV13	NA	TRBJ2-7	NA	CASTRDNSYEQYF	TGTGCCAGCACCCGGGACAACTCCTACGAGCAGTACTTC
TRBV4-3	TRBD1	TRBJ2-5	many	CASSQDRGPRETQYF	TGCGCCAGCAGCCAGGACAGGGGACCGAGGGAGACCCAGTACTTC
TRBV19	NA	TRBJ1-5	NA	CASSPSGLQPQHF	TGTGCCAGTAGCCCCTCAGGGCTCCAGCCCCAGCATTTT
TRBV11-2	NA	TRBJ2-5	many	CASSLGQVEVGEETQYF	TGTGCCAGCAGCTTGGGGCAGGTGGAGGTCGGGGAAGAGACCCAGTACTTC
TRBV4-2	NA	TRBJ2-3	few	CASSQGQGDTQYF	TGTGCCAGCAGCCAAGGTCAAGGAGATACGCAGTATTTT
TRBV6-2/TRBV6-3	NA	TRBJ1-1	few	CASSYYGWNEAFF	TGTGCCAGCAGTTACTACGGGTGGAATGAAGCTTTCTTT
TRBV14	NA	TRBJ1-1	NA	CASSQVYGGGRGDTEAFF	TGTGCCAGCAGCCAAGTGTATGGGGGAGGGAGAGGAGACACTGAAGCTTTCTTT
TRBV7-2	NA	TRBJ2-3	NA	CASSLDPDTQYF	TGTGCCAGCAGCTTAGATCCAGATACGCAGTATTTT
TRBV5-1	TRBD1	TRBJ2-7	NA	CASSSNPVTGDEQYF	TGCGCCAGCAGCTCCAATCCAGTGACAGGGGACGAGCAGTACTTC
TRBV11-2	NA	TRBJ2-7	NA	CASTPADHSYEQYF	TGTGCCAGCACCCCGGCCGACCACTCCTACGAGCAGTACTTC
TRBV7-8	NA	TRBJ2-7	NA	CASTPRGISSYEQYF	TGTGCCAGCACCCCCCGCGGTATTAGCTCCTACGAGCAGTACTTC
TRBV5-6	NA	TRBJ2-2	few	CASSWGWTENTGELFF	TGTGCCAGCAGCTGGGGCTGGACGGAGAACACCGGGGAGCTGTTTTTT
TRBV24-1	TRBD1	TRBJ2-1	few	CATSGTGFLQFF	TGTGCCACCAGCGGGACAGGGTTCTTGCAGTTCTTC
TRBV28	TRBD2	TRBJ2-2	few	CASSSSLAGGQTGELFF	TGTGCCAGCAGTAGCTCGCTAGCGGGGGGGCAAACCGGGGAGCTGTTTTTT
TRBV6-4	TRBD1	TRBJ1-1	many	CASSAGQGAKDEAFF	TGTGCCAGCAGTGCCGGACAGGGGGCAAAGGATGAAGCTTTCTTT
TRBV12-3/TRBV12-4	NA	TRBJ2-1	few	CASSLGFLNEQFF	TGTGCCAGCAGTTTAGGCTTTCTCAATGAGCAGTTCTTC
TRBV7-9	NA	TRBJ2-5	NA	CASSLPGGARETQYF	TGTGCCAGCAGCCTACCCGGAGGGGCGAGGGAGACCCAGTACTTC
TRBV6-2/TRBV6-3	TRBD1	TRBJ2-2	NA	CASSPLDRGLTGELFF	TGTGCCAGCAGCCCTCTGGACAGGGGGCTGACCGGGGAGCTGTTTTTT
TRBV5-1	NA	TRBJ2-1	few	CASSPGAGDNEQFF	TGCGCCAGCAGCCCGGGGGCGGGGGACAATGAGCAGTTCTTC
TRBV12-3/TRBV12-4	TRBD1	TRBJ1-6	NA	CASSLQGPYSPLHF	TGTGCCAGCAGTCTACAGGGGCCATATTCACCCCTCCACTTT
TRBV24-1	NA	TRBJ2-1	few	CATSDWAEGAYNEQFF	TGTGCCACCAGTGATTGGGCGGAGGGAGCCTACAATGAGCAGTTCTTC
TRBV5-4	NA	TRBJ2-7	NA	CAFIGGTYEQYF	TGTGCCTTCATAGGGGGGACCTACGAGCAGTACTTC
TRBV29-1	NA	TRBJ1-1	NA	CSVEDGGRTEAFF	TGCAGCGTTGAAGATGGGGGGCGGACTGAAGCTTTCTTT
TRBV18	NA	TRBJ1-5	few	CASSGGTHSNQPQHF	TGTGCCAGCTCCGGAGGGACTCATAGCAATCAGCCCCAGCATTTT
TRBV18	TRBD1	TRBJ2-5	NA	CASSPQGQGGETQYF	TGTGCCAGCTCACCACAAGGACAGGGCGGGGAGACCCAGTACTTC
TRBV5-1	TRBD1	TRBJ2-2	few	CASVTGTGRPGELFF	TGCGCCAGCGTCACCGGGACAGGACGGCCCGGGGAGCTGTTTTTT
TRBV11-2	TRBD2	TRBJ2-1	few	CASSPGRMGGGPYNEQFF	TGTGCCAGCAGCCCTGGCAGGATGGGCGGGGGACCCTACAATGAGCAGTTCTTC
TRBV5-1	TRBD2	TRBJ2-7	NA	CASSSEPSGGLSYEQYF	TGCGCCAGCAGCTCTGAGCCTAGCGGGGGACTCTCCTACGAGCAGTACTTC
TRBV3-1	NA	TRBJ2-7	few	CASSHQGGGSYEQYF	TGTGCCAGCAGCCACCAGGGGGGGGGCTCCTACGAGCAGTACTTT
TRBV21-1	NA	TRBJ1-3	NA	CASSKGEGFAGNTIYF	TGTGCCAGCAGCAAAGGGGAGGGTTTTGCTGGAAACACCATATATTTT
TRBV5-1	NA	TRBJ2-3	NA	CASSPRRSTDTQYF	TGCGCCAGCAGCCCCAGGAGAAGCACAGATACGCAGTATTTT
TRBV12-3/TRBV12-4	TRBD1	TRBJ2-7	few	CASSLGQGLSYEQYF	TGTGCCAGCAGTTTAGGACAGGGTCTCTCCTACGAGCAGTACTTC
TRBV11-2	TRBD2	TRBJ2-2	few	CASSPGLAGGAGELFF	TGTGCCAGCAGCCCCGGACTAGCGGGGGGGGCCGGGGAGCTGTTTTTT
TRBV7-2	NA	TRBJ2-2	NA	CASSFILGSTGELFF	TGTGCCAGCAGCTTCATTTTGGGCAGCACCGGGGAGCTGTTTTTT
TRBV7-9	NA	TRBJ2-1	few	CASSLALGGSYNEQFF	TGTGCCAGCAGCTTAGCGCTGGGGGGCTCCTACAATGAGCAGTTCTTC
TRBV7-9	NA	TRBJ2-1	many	CASSAIRTISYNEQFF	TGTGCCAGCAGCGCCATAAGGACGATCTCCTACAATGAGCAGTTCTTC